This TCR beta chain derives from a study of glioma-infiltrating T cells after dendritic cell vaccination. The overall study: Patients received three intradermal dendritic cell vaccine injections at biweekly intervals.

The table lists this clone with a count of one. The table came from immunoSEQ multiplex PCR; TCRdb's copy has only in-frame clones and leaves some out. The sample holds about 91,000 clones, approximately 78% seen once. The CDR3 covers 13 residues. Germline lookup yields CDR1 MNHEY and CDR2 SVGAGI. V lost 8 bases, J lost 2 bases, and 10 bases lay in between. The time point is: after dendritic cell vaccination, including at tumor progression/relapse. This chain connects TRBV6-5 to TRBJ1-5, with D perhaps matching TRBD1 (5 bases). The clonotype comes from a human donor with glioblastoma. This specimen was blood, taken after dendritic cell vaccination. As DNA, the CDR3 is TGTGCCAGCCGCGTCAGGGGCAATCAGCCCCAGCATTTT. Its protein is CASRVRGNQPQHF.